Shown below are 19 T cell receptor beta chains from a single sample sequenced in a study of T cells after yellow fever vaccination. TCRdb re-called the 5' RACE reads with MiXCR, one entry per CDR3 protein. The table has fewer than 85,000 distinct CDR3 sequences, roughly 7.7% seen once; the top ten hold less than 50%. The source material was CD8+ T cells sorted from PBMCs, sampled on the day of the yellow fever booster vaccination. These receptors were taken from a young man who received the YFV17D yellow fever vaccine.

In this sample, this clonotype turned up many times. CDR3 sequence reads: CASSLADSYNEQFF. CDR3 coding DNA: TGTGCCAGCAGCTTAGCGGACTCCTACAATGAGCAGTTCTTC. The rearrangement joins TRBV11-2 to TRBJ2-1, with D unresolved. Trimming pared 1 base from V and 0 bases from J, leaving 4 bases between. The CDR3 runs to 14 residues. CDR1 is SGHAT, CDR2 FQNNGV, per germline.

This clonotype was counted only a few times. The chain's CDR3 is CASSLDLGTEQYF. The CDR3 bases are TGTGCCAGCAGCTTGGATCTAGGAACAGAGCAGTACTTC. The chain combines TRBV7-6 with TRBJ2-7; D is ambiguous. CDR1 SGHVS and CDR2 FNYEAQ come from the germline V gene. The CDR3 runs 13 residues. V shed 3 bases and J shed 7 bases, with 13 bases lying between them.

The chain employs TRBV20-1 and TRBJ2-3; 8 bases are a match to TRBD2. The germline CDR1 and CDR2 sequences are DFQATT and SNEGSKA (reference sequence). The CDR3 sequence is 14 residues long. CDR3 in DNA: TGCGGGGCAAATCAGCGGGAGTGGGAAGATACGCAGTATTTT. Translating gives CGANQREWEDTQYF.

This clonotype was found a few times. J is TRBJ2-2 and V is TRBV15; 8 bases map to TRBD2. Per the germline V gene, CDR1 is LNHNV and CDR2 is YYDKDF (reference sequence). J gave up 3 bases and V 5 bases, and 5 bases lay outside the gene matches. The CDR3 length is 15 residues. CDR3 DNA: TGTGCCACCAGCCGCGGGGGGAGAGACACCGGGGAGCTGTTTTTT. This gives the protein CATSRGGRDTGELFF.

This clonotype has only a few counts. The chain joins TRBV29-1 to TRBJ1-1; D ambiguous. CDR1 and CDR2 (germline): SQVTM, ANQGSEA. The ends were cut back, 6 bases at V and 3 bases at J, with 8 bases in the middle. This CDR3 is built from 11 residues. CDR3 protein: CSVMGYTEAFF. Written as DNA, the CDR3 is TGCAGCGTGATGGGTTACACTGAAGCTTTCTTT.

The J gene is TRBJ2-1, the V gene TRBV2; 13 bases fit TRBD2. From germline, CDR1 is SNHLY and CDR2 FYNNEI. CDR3 length: 17 amino acids. J was trimmed by 8 bases and V by 11 bases; bases with no gene match: 18. The CDR3 region is CACCSPGLAGVYDEQFF. CDR3 bases: TGTGCCTGCTGTTCTCCCGGACTAGCGGGAGTGTATGATGAGCAGTTCTTC.

This rearrangement joins TRBV2 to TRBJ2-3; 10 nucleotides agree with TRBD2. This CDR3 is built from 18 residues. The ends lost 3 bases at V and 1 base at J; junction bases unmatched: 10. Germline-derived CDR1 and CDR2 are SNHLY and FYNNEI. The CDR3 DNA reads TGTGCCAGCAGTGATATGGACCACGGACTAGCGGGCACAGATACGCAGTATTTT. Its protein product is CASSDMDHGLAGTDTQYF.

J is TRBJ2-7 and V is TRBV7-9, with D perhaps TRBD1 (5 bases). This CDR3 has 13 residues. V was clipped by 8 bases and J by 3 bases, with 14 bases between them. Germline CDR1 reads SEHNR; CDR2 reads FQNEAQ (reference sequence). CDR3 nucleotides: TGTGCCAGCGGTGACAGCTCCTTCTACGAGCAGTACTTC. This codes for CASGDSSFYEQYF.

The genes are TRBV4-3 and TRBJ2-3; D could derive from TRBD1 or TRBD2 (5 bases each). This CDR3 is built from 17 residues. Trimming took 0 bases from V and 0 from J, leaving 13 bases between them. Germline V CDR1 and CDR2: LGHNA, YSLEER. The CDR3 reads CASSQDWDAQSTDTQYF. The DNA of the CDR3 is TGCGCCAGCAGCCAAGATTGGGACGCCCAGAGCACAGATACGCAGTATTTT.

This clonotype showed up just a few times. Here the CDR3 DNA reads TGCAGCGTTGGCCACCCGGACAGGGGCTATGGCTACACCTTC. Amino acids: CSVGHPDRGYGYTF. V is TRBV29-1 and J is TRBJ1-2, with TRBD1 matching over 9 bases. CDR1 is SQVTM and CDR2 is ANQGSEA in the germline V gene. There are 14 residues in the CDR3. The trim removed 4 bases at V and 4 bases at J, leaving 7 bases unmatched.

Relative to its sample, this clonotype is large (0.1 to 1%). V usage is TRBV7-6 and J usage is TRBJ2-7; TRBD1 or TRBD2 may be the D gene (5 bases each). Trimming took 8 bases from V and 2 from J, leaving 13 bases between them. CDR3 length: 13 residues. Germline V gives CDR1 SGHVS, CDR2 FNYEAQ. The CDR3 DNA reads as TGTGCCAGCGGCCGGGACCATACCTACGAGCAGTACTTC. Protein: CASGRDHTYEQYF. The full variable domain, with the rest looked up from reference TRBV7-6 and TRBJ2-7, is GAGVSQSPRYKVTKRGQDVALRCDPISGHVSLYWYRQALGQGPEFLTYFNYEAQQDKSGLPNDRFSAERPEGSISTLTIQRTEQRDSAMYRCASGRDHTYEQYFGPGTRLTVT.

This rearrangement joins TRBV3-1 to TRBJ1-5, with D possibly TRBD1 on 6 matching bases. V was trimmed by 8 bases and J by 1 base, leaving 24 bases between them. CDR3 size: 18 residues. CDR1 is LGHDT, CDR2 YNNKEL, per germline (reference sequence). CDR3 nucleotides: TGTGCCAGCTGTTTTGGGGGACACTTTCTCGAGAGCAATCAGCCCCAGCATTTT. The encoded protein is CASCFGGHFLESNQPQHF.

The table lists this clonotype with many counts. V and J are TRBV2 and TRBJ2-6; D ambiguous. This CDR3 has 18 amino acids. Germline V CDR1 and CDR2: SNHLY, FYNNEI. Trimming pared 1 base from V and 4 bases from J, leaving 17 bases between. The CDR3 here is CASSEVPPGVFGANVLTF. As DNA, the CDR3 is TGTGCCAGCAGTGAAGTACCCCCAGGAGTCTTCGGGGCCAACGTCCTGACTTTC.

This clonotype was seen a few times. CDR3 DNA: TGTGCCAGCAGTCTTAACCGGGACAACTCAGCCAAAAACATTCAGTACTTC. Amino acid sequence: CASSLNRDNSAKNIQYF. The chain has TRBV2 and TRBJ2-4; D is possibly TRBD1 (6 bases). Germline CDR1 and CDR2: SNHLY and FYNNEI. The CDR3 runs to 17 residues. The V and J ends lost 5 bases and 0 bases respectively, with 17 bases between them.

The chain links TRBV28 to TRBJ2-1; TRBD1 matches 7 bases. Germline V gene data show CDR1 as MDHEN and CDR2 as SYDVKM. J gave up 7 bases and V 4 bases, and 13 bases lay outside the gene matches. This CDR3 comprises 16 residues. CDR3 nucleotides: TGTGCCAGCAGTTCAACGAACAGGGGAAGAGGGAATGAGCAGTTCTTC. Protein product: CASSSTNRGRGNEQFF.

The chain uses TRBV12-3 or TRBV12-4 and TRBJ1-1; 8 nucleotides line up with TRBD1. With V trimmed by 5 bases and J by 4 bases, 3 bases remained unmatched. The CDR3 has 13 residues. The chain's CDR3 is CASSTGGITEAFF. The DNA of the CDR3 is TGTGCCAGCAGTACAGGGGGTATCACTGAAGCTTTCTTT.

This clonotype showed up just a few times. The rearrangement links TRBV29-1 to TRBJ1-4, with D perhaps matching TRBD1 (6 bases). This CDR3 is 13 amino acids long. Germline values: CDR1 SQVTM, CDR2 ANQGSEA. Trimming pared 4 bases from V and 8 bases from J, leaving 14 bases between. CDR3 coding DNA: TGCAGCGTTGCGGGGGGAGGGGGAGAAAAACTGTTTTTT. Its translation: CSVAGGGGEKLFF.

This clonotype was counted many times. This chain connects TRBV20-1 to TRBJ2-7; D is tentatively TRBD1 or TRBD2 (5 bases each). Germline V CDR1 and CDR2: DFQATT, SNEGSKA (reference sequence). The CDR3 sequence is 14 residues long. Trimming left V 0 bases short and J 4 bases short, with 13 bases between. CDR3 amino acids: CSAREGVTGYEQYF. As DNA, the CDR3 is TGCAGTGCTAGAGAAGGGGTAACGGGATACGAGCAGTACTTC.

This chain links TRBV20-1 with TRBJ2-1, with D possibly matching TRBD1 (6 bases). The V gene lost 6 bases and the J gene lost 10 bases, with 10 bases spanning the gap. Germline V gives CDR1 DFQATT, CDR2 SNEGSKA (reference sequence). The CDR3 contains 10 residues. The CDR3 reads CSAHTGEQFF. DNA of the CDR3: TGCAGTGCCCATACAGGGGAGCAGTTCTTC.